Presented here are 29 T cell receptor beta chains from one specimen sequenced in a study of shared clonotypes between healthy human individuals. As defined, naive CD8 cells were CD45RO-negative and positively selected for CCR7, with terminally differentiated effector memory CD45RA+ cells excluded. Using immunoSEQ multiplex PCR, the repertoire was profiled, and TCRdb retains in-frame clones only, with some absent. In the table there are some 2.1 million clones, about 95% of which are singletons. The sample comprised naive CD8+ T cells sorted from blood. Source of these receptors: a man younger than 30 in good health.

The V and J genes are TRBV12-2 and TRBJ2-7; TRBD1 reflects the table's D call only, with no check against the DNA. TRBV12-2 is listed as a pseudogene. The CDR3 totals 15 residues. The CDR3, as DNA: TGTGCAAGTCGCTTCAGACAGGGGGGCGCCTACGAGCAGTACTTC. Its protein is CASRFRQGGAYEQYF.

This clone was seen only a few times. The sample carries other DNA sequences with the same CDR3. The V gene is TRBV7-9, the J gene TRBJ2-7; D unresolved. Germline CDR1 SEHNR, CDR2 FQNEAQ (reference sequence). Trimming stripped 5 bases from V and 2 bases from J, with 7 bases between. This CDR3 spans 12 amino acids. This chain's CDR3 is CASSPGTYEQYF. The DNA of the CDR3 is TGTGCCAGCAGCCCTGGGACCTACGAGCAGTACTTC.

A remark on this clone: The sample contains more than one DNA sequence encoding this CDR3. The V and J genes are TRBV27 and TRBJ2-3; D ambiguous. The length of the CDR3 is 13 residues. The germline gives CDR1 MNHEY, CDR2 SMNVEV (reference sequence). V was shortened by 4 bases and J by 2 bases, with 7 bases between the two germline ends. The CDR3 spells CASSSFSTDTQYF. For the CDR3, the DNA is TGTGCCAGCAGTTCCTTCTCCACAGATACGCAGTATTTT.

This chain uses TRBV7-6 with TRBJ2-3; D is perhaps TRBD2 (5 bases). The CDR3 is 16 amino acids. In germline, CDR1 is SGHVS, CDR2 FNYEAQ. V was shortened by 5 bases and J by 0 bases, with 15 bases between the two germline ends. The CDR3 sequence is CASSPWETDSTDTQYF. CDR3 sequence (DNA): TGTGCCAGCAGCCCCTGGGAGACCGATAGCACAGATACGCAGTATTTT.

About this clone: The sample contains more than one DNA sequence encoding this CDR3. The chain uses TRBV9 and TRBJ2-1; TRBD2 matches at 8 bases. Losses at the gene ends were 4 bases for V and 3 bases for J; bases not matched to a gene: 3. Germline V gives CDR1 SGDLS, CDR2 YYNGEE. The CDR3 sequence is 14 residues long. This chain's CDR3 is CASSLGTSYNEQFF. The CDR3 nucleotides are TGTGCCAGCAGCCTCGGGACTAGCTACAATGAGCAGTTCTTC.

DNA of the CDR3: TGTGCCAGCAGTTTGTCGGGGACAGCGAATTCACCCCTCCACTTT. Amino acids: CASSLSGTANSPLHF. V usage is TRBV27 and J usage is TRBJ1-6; 7 bases agree with TRBD1. CDR1 is MNHEY and CDR2 is SMNVEV in the germline V gene (reference sequence). The CDR3 runs to 15 residues. Trimming removed 3 bases from V and 7 bases from J; junction bases left unmatched: 6.

V is TRBV29-1 and J is TRBJ2-1; D gene unclear. CDR1 and CDR2 from the germline V gene are SQVTM and ANQGSEA. V lost 3 bases and J lost 0, with 6 bases in between. The CDR3 totals 13 residues. Written as DNA, the CDR3 is TGCAGCGTTGAGCTACTCTCCTACAATGAGCAGTTCTTC. Protein sequence: CSVELLSYNEQFF.

The chain employs TRBV30 and TRBJ1-1, with TRBD1 as a possible D gene (5 bases). This CDR3 comprises 13 residues. Germline loops: CDR1 GTSNPN, CDR2 SVGIG (reference sequence). V shed 4 bases and J shed 1 base, with 10 bases lying between them. The CDR3 DNA follows: TGTGCCTGGACAGGGATGGGGAACACTGAAGCTTTCTTT. This sequence encodes CAWTGMGNTEAFF.

The V gene is TRBV5-4, the J gene TRBJ2-7; TRBD1 agrees at 9 bases. The V gene's germline CDR1 is SGHNT and CDR2 YYREEE (reference sequence). V lost 4 bases, J lost 4 bases, and 9 bases stayed unmatched. The CDR3 spans 15 residues. The CDR3 bases are TGTGCCAGCAGCGGACGACAGGGGGGTTCTTACGAGCAGTACTTC. Its translation is CASSGRQGGSYEQYF. The whole variable domain, remainder taken from reference TRBV5-4 and TRBJ2-7, is ETGVTQSPTHLIKTRGQQVTLRCSSQSGHNTVSWYQQALGQGPQFIFQYYREEENGRGNFPPRFSGLQFPNYSSELNVNALELDDSALYLCASSGRQGGSYEQYFGPGTRLTVT.

The J gene is TRBJ1-1, the V gene TRBV4-2, with no clear D. Trimming shortened V by 2 bases and J by 0 bases, and 10 bases separated the two germline ends. There are 15 residues in the CDR3. Germline loops: CDR1 LGHNA, CDR2 YNFKEQ. The CDR3 DNA reads TGTGCCAGCAGCCAATCCATATTGGTGAACACTGAAGCTTTCTTT. Encoded protein: CASSQSILVNTEAFF.

The CDR3: CASTQTGAISPLHF. The CDR3 nucleotides are TGTGCCAGCACCCAAACAGGGGCGATTTCACCCCTCCACTTT. The rearrangement links TRBV27 to TRBJ1-6; TRBD1 matches at 7 bases. Per germline, CDR1 MNHEY and CDR2 SMNVEV (reference sequence). There are 14 residues in the CDR3. J was trimmed by 9 bases and V by 7 bases; bases with no gene match: 9.

The chain is built from TRBV4-1 and TRBJ1-2, with D perhaps TRBD1 (6 bases). Germline V lookup: CDR1 MGHRA, CDR2 YSYEKL. The CDR3 sequence is 16 residues long. V was shortened by 1 base and J by 0 bases, with 12 bases between the two germline ends. CDR3 protein: CASSQVGGGANYGYTF. The CDR3 DNA sequence: TGCGCCAGCAGCCAAGTCGGGGGGGGCGCTAACTATGGCTACACCTTC.

This clone was seen a handful of times. The rearrangement uses TRBV19 and TRBJ2-2; no clear D gene. Germline V gene data show CDR1 as LNHDA and CDR2 as SQIVND (reference sequence). The V end lost 3 bases, the J end lost 7 bases, and 6 bases lay between the germline ends. The CDR3 consists of 12 residues. CDR3 protein: CASSMSGGELFF. CDR3 DNA: TGTGCCAGTAGTATGTCCGGCGGGGAGCTGTTTTTT.

The chain couples TRBV2 to TRBJ2-4; D might be TRBD1 (6 bases). Per the germline V gene, CDR1 is SNHLY and CDR2 is FYNNEI. This CDR3 is 15 amino acids long. Trimming removed 4 bases at V and 1 base at J, with 11 bases between. CDR3 coding DNA: TGTGCCAGCAGTGTCCCAGGGGCGGCCAAAAACATTCAGTACTTC. Translating gives CASSVPGAAKNIQYF. The complete variable domain, with remaining parts taken from reference TRBV2 and TRBJ2-4, reads EPEVTQTPSHQVTQMGQEVILRCVPISNHLYFYWYRQILGQKVEFLVSFYNNEISEKSEIFDDQFSVERPDGSNFTLKIRSTKLEDSAMYFCASSVPGAAKNIQYFGAGTRLSVL.

The chain combines TRBV21-1 with TRBJ2-5; no check of the table's D call, TRBD2, against the DNA was made. TRBV21-1 is annotated as a pseudogene. The CDR3 runs 15 residues. Written as DNA, the CDR3 is TGTGCCAGCAGCAAAGGGACTAGCGGGAGAAGGACCCAGTACTTC. Its protein is CASSKGTSGRRTQYF.

V is TRBV5-8 and J is TRBJ2-7, with 10 bases matching TRBD1. CDR1 and CDR2 from the germline V gene are SGHTS and YDEGEE. The CDR3 totals 14 residues. V lost 5 bases to trimming and J lost 3 bases; unmatched junction nucleotides: 5. In DNA form, the CDR3 reads TGTGCCAGCAGTACCGACAGGGGGCTCTACGAGCAGTACTTC. This translates into CASSTDRGLYEQYF.

This chain links TRBV18 with TRBJ1-1; possible D gene TRBD1, 6 bases. CDR1 is KGHSH and CDR2 is LQKENI in the germline V gene. Trimming cost V 4 bases and J 6 bases, with 18 bases left between them. The CDR3 is 15 amino acids. This CDR3 reads CASSHSSRGFPEAFF. DNA for the CDR3: TGTGCCAGCTCACACTCGTCCAGGGGATTCCCTGAAGCTTTCTTT.

For this clone: The sample contains more than one DNA sequence encoding this CDR3. The chain couples TRBV5-6 to TRBJ1-2; TRBD1 matches at 8 bases. J gave up 1 base and V 2 bases, and 1 base lay outside the gene matches. The CDR3 loop spans 14 amino acids. Germline V gene lookup returns CDR1 SGHDT and CDR2 YYEEEE. This CDR3 reads CASSLGQGNYGYTF. In DNA form, the CDR3 reads TGTGCCAGCAGCTTAGGACAGGGTAACTATGGCTACACCTTC.

This clone was counted a single time. The gene calls are TRBV19 and TRBJ2-5, with 7 nucleotides matching TRBD2. The CDR3 covers 13 residues. In germline, CDR1 is LNHDA, CDR2 SQIVND (reference sequence). Trimming took 5 bases from V and 2 from J; bases not matched to a gene: 2. The CDR3: CASSRDYQETQYF. The CDR3 DNA reads TGTGCCAGTAGTCGGGACTATCAAGAGACCCAGTACTTC.

The chain carries TRBV13 and TRBJ2-1; D remains ambiguous. Looked up from germline, CDR1 is PRHDT and CDR2 is FYEKMQ (reference sequence). The CDR3 is 12 amino acids. Trimming shortened V by 6 bases and J by 6 bases, and 9 bases separated the two germline ends. The CDR3 here is CASREVSNEQFF. The CDR3 DNA reads as TGTGCCAGCAGAGAGGTTTCCAATGAGCAGTTCTTC. Filled out from reference TRBV13 and TRBJ2-1, the complete variable domain reads AAGVIQSPRHLIKEKRETATLKCYPIPRHDTVYWYQQGPGQDPQFLISFYEKMQSDKGSIPDRFSAQQFSDYHSELNMSSLELGDSALYFCASREVSNEQFFGPGTRLTVL.

The chain employs TRBV27 and TRBJ2-1; 13 nucleotides match TRBD2. The germline V gene encodes CDR1 MNHEY and CDR2 SMNVEV (reference sequence). With V trimmed by 3 bases and J by 7 bases, 12 bases remained unmatched. There are 18 residues in the CDR3. DNA for the CDR3: TGTGCCAGCAGTTTCCTAAGCTCGACTAGCGGGGGGATAAATGAGCAGTTCTTC. Translated, it gives CASSFLSSTSGGINEQFF.

The rearrangement joins TRBV4-3 to TRBJ2-1; D not resolved. The CDR3 has 14 residues. V lost 4 bases and J lost 8, with 15 bases in between. Per the germline V gene, CDR1 is LGHNA and CDR2 is YSLEER. The CDR3 coding sequence is TGCGCCAGCAGCCTCTTAGAGTCGGACGATGAGCAGTTCTTC. It translates to CASSLLESDDEQFF.

This clone has a single count. The rearrangement joins TRBV5-6 to TRBJ1-3, with TRBD1 matching over 7 bases. The CDR3 contains 16 residues. The V segment lost 3 bases and the J segment 2 bases; nucleotides outside the gene matches: 8. Germline V gene data show CDR1 as SGHDT and CDR2 as YYEEEE. CDR3: CASSYGQEWTGNTIYF. CDR3 nucleotides: TGTGCCAGCAGCTACGGACAGGAGTGGACTGGAAACACCATATATTTT.

The chain uses TRBV7-9 and TRBJ1-3; D perhaps matches TRBD1 (6 bases). Germline-derived CDR1 and CDR2 are SEHNR and FQNEAQ (reference sequence). The CDR3 extends over 15 amino acids. Deletions cut 3 bases from V and 2 bases from J, with 11 bases between. CDR3 coding DNA: TGTGCCAGCAGCTTGGTACAGGGTCCTGGAAACACCATATATTTT. It translates to CASSLVQGPGNTIYF.

This chain's CDR3 is CASSLSPGAVYTDTQYF. For the CDR3, the DNA is TGTGCCAGCAGCTTAAGCCCGGGAGCGGTTTACACAGATACGCAGTATTTT. The J gene is TRBJ2-3, the V gene TRBV13; D is possibly TRBD2 (6 bases). Trimming shortened V by 2 bases and J by 2 bases, and 17 bases separated the two germline ends. The CDR3 totals 17 residues. The germline V gene has CDR1 PRHDT and CDR2 FYEKMQ (reference sequence). The complete variable domain, with remaining parts taken from reference TRBV13 and TRBJ2-3, reads AAGVIQSPRHLIKEKRETATLKCYPIPRHDTVYWYQQGPGQDPQFLISFYEKMQSDKGSIPDRFSAQQFSDYHSELNMSSLELGDSALYFCASSLSPGAVYTDTQYFGPGTRLTVL.

The gene calls are TRBV29-1 and TRBJ1-2, with TRBD1 as a possible D gene (6 bases). V was trimmed by 5 bases and J by 3 bases, leaving 13 bases between them. The CDR3 loop spans 13 amino acids. Germline CDR1 reads SQVTM; CDR2 reads ANQGSEA. CDR3 amino acids: CSVLGDKDYGYTF. The CDR3 coding sequence is TGCAGCGTTTTGGGGGACAAAGACTATGGCTACACCTTC.

The V call is TRBV25-1, the J call TRBJ1-4; D remains unclear. V was shortened by 3 bases and J by 10 bases, with 6 bases between the two germline ends. The V gene's germline CDR1 is MGHDK and CDR2 SYGVNS. The CDR3 runs 11 residues. This CDR3 is CASSDVGKLFF. The CDR3 coding sequence is TGTGCCAGCAGTGATGTTGGAAAACTGTTTTTT.

V and J are TRBV6-1 and TRBJ1-5; D might be TRBD1 (5 bases). Trimming left V 4 bases short and J 4 bases short, with 5 bases between. Germline CDR1 is MNHNS and CDR2 is SASEGT. The CDR3 covers 12 residues. The CDR3 region has the DNA TGTGCCAGCAGTGGACAGAATCAGCCCCAGCATTTT. Translated, it gives CASSGQNQPQHF.

The V and J genes are TRBV7-2 and TRBJ2-7; TRBD2 agrees at 11 bases. The CDR3 sequence is 16 residues long. The V and J ends lost 1 base and 2 bases, in that order; junction bases with no gene match: 4. Per germline, CDR1 SGHTA and CDR2 FQGNSA. DNA of the CDR3: TGTGCCAGCAGCTTAGAGGGGACTAGCGGCGCCTACGAGCAGTACTTC. This translates into CASSLEGTSGAYEQYF. The whole variable domain, filled in from reference TRBV7-2 and TRBJ2-7, reads GAGVSQSPSNKVTEKGKDVELRCDPISGHTALYWYRQSLGQGLEFLIYFQGNSAPDKSGLPSDRFSAERTGGSVSTLTIQRTQQEDSAVYLCASSLEGTSGAYEQYFGPGTRLTVT.